The T cell receptor (beta chain) under discussion was sequenced for a study of blood T cell repertoires in COVID-19. Sequencing was performed with immunoSEQ multiplex PCR; in TCRdb, only in-frame clones are kept and a portion is missing. Among about 110,000 clones, 80% were seen once, and the ten largest hold about 4.5%. What was sequenced was peripheral blood. The sequence came from a human donor in a cohort sampled during active or convalescent COVID-19.

CDR3 sequence reads: CASSSDSPFEKLFF. DNA for the CDR3: TGTGCCAGCAGTTCCGACAGCCCCTTTGAAAAACTGTTTTTT. The chain links TRBV6-1 to TRBJ1-4; D is perhaps TRBD1 (5 bases). V dropped 5 bases and J dropped 7 bases, with 14 bases sitting between them. The germline CDR1 and CDR2 sequences are MNHNS and SASEGT. The CDR3 loop spans 14 amino acids.